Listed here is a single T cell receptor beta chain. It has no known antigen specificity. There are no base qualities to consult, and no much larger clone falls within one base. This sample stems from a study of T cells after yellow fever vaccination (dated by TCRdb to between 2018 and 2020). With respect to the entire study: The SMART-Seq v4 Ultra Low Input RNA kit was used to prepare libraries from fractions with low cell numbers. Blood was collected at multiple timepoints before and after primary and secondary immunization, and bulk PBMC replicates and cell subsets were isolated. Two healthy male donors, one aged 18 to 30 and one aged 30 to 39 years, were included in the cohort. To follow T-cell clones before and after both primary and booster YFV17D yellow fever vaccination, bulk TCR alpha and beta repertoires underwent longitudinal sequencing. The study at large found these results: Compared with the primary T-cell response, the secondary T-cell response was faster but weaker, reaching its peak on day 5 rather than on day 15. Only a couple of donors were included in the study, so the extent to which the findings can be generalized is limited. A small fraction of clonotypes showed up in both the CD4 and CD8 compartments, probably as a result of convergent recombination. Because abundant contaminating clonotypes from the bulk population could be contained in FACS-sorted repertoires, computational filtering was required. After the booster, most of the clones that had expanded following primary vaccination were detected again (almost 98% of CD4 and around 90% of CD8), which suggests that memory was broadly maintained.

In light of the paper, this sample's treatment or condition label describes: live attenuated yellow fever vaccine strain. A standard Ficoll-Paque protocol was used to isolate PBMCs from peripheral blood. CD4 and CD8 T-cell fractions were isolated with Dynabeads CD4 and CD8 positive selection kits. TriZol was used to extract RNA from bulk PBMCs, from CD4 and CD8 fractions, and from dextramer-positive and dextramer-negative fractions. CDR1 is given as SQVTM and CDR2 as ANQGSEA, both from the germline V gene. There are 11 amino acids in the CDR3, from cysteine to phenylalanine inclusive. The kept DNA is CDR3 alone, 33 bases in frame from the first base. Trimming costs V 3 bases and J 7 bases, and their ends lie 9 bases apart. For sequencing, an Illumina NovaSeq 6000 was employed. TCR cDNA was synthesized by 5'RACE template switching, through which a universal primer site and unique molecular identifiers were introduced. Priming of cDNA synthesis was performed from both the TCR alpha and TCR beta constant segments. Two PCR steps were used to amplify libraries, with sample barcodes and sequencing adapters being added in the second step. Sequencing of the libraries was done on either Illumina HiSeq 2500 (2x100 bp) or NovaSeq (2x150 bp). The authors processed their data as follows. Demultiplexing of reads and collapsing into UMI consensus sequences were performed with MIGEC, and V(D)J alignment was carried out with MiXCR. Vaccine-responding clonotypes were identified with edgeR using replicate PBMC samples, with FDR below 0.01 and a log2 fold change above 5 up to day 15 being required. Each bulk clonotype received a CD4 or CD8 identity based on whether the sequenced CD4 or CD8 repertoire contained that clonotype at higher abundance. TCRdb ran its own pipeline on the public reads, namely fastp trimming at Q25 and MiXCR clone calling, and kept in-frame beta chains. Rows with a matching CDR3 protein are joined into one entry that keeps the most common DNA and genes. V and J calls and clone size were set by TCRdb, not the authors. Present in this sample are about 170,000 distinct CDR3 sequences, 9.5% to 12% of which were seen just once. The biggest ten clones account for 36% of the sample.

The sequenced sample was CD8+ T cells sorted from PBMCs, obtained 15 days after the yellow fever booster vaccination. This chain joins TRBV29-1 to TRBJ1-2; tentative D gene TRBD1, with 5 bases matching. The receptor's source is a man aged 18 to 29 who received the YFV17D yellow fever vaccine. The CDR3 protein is CSVEEGPGYTF. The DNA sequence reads TGCAGCGTTGAGGAGGGACCTGGCTACACCTTC.